This passage covers 3 T cell receptor beta chains from one sample sequenced in a study of Graves' ophthalmopathy and Graves' hyperthyroidism. As the template, RNA transcripts were used to amplify TCR beta CDR3 regions. HTBI primers were used in a first-round RT-PCR, which preceded a second-round multiplex PCR. TCRdb passed the multiplex PCR reads through MiXCR, listing each CDR3 protein once. The sample has about 58,000 distinct CDR3 sequences; around 50% are singletons. Sample: peripheral blood. These receptors came from an adult woman with Graves' ophthalmopathy.

This sequence joins TRBV6-2 or TRBV6-3 and TRBJ2-7; the D gene could be TRBD1 or TRBD2 (5 bases each). In germline, CDR1 is MNHEY, CDR2 SVGEGT. The CDR3 length is 13 residues. The CDR3 nucleotides are TGTGCTAGAACTTCCGGGGCCGTATACGAGCAGTACTTC. It is translated as CARTSGAVYEQYF.

This clonotype was detected many times. The chain combines TRBV7-2 with TRBJ1-5; 10 positions match TRBD1. CDR3 size: 14 residues. CDR1 and CDR2 from the germline V gene are SGHTA and FQGNSA. The V and J ends lost 1 base and 7 bases, in that order; junction bases with no gene match: 1. The CDR3 DNA sequence: TGTGCCAGCAGCTTAGGGGACAGGGGACAGCCCCAGCATTTT. Amino acids: CASSLGDRGQPQHF.

The gene calls are TRBV7-3 and TRBJ2-1, with 9 nucleotides matching TRBD2. Germline loops: CDR1 SGHTA, CDR2 FQGTGA. There are 18 residues in the CDR3. Trimming cost V 5 bases and J 9 bases; bases outside gene matches: 20. The CDR3 DNA is TGTGCCAGCAGCAGATGCAATAGCGGGAGAGCTTCACGGGGTGAGCAGTTCTTC. Encoded protein: CASSRCNSGRASRGEQFF. The full variable domain, in which reference TRBV7-3 and TRBJ2-1 provide the parts outside the CDR3, is GAGVSQTPSNKVTEKGKYVELRCDPISGHTALYWYRQSLGQGPEFLIYFQGTGAADDSGLPNDRFFAVRPEGSVSTLKIQRTERGDSAVYLCASSRCNSGRASRGEQFFGPGTRLTVL.